A selection of T cell receptor beta chains follows, all from one sample in a study of response to subunit inactivated influenza vaccine. Each CDR3 protein is one row after TCRdb ran MiXCR on the RT-PCR reads. This table has 530,000 or so distinct CDR3 sequences, roughly 23% appearing once. Sequencing used CD4+ T cells sorted from PBMCs, obtained approximately 5 days after vaccination. The origin of the receptors is a man in his fifties or sixties who received an inactivated influenza vaccine. CDR3s include the opening cysteine and the closing phenylalanine or tryptophan.

>TRBV5-1|17
CASSRTGGGLVKNIQYF
>TRBV14|15
CASSRRPGVGNEQFF
>TRBV7-8|15
CASSLSPLGNSPLHF
>TRBV12-3/TRBV12-4|15
CASSQSGTGNSPLHF
>TRBV15|14
CATSRAPGRETQYF
>TRBV5-1|15
CASSISGTGYNEQFF
>TRBV27|15
CASSHGGAGYNEQFF
>TRBV4-2|14
CASSGRDSLYEQYF
>TRBV7-6|17
CASSPRVHRRNTDTQYF
>TRBV20-1|14
CSARKDTSGTEAFF
>TRBV20-1|15
CSARDVTRDTGELFF
>TRBV4-2|16
CASSQNGGHVQETQYF
>TRBV2|12
CASSELKYEQYF
>TRBV11-3|13
CASSSQMGSPLHF
>TRBV24-1|15
CATSDSGTGGYGYTF
>TRBV7-2|13
CASSLGGSLEQYF
>TRBV20-1|13
CSAAGTGAETQYF
>TRBV5-1|15
CASSLAWGADGEQYF
>TRBV20-1|10
CSAFWNTQYF
>TRBV28|13
CASTNPGPHTQYF
>TRBV5-1|16
CASSGGRDRGRTEAFF
>TRBV12-3/TRBV12-4|17
CASSLSPLAGGPAEQFF
>TRBV6-1|15
CASSLSRGRGQPQHF
>TRBV20-1|16
CSARGDSGRAWNEQFF
>TRBV3-1|11
CASSLSGEQYF
>TRBV5-5|17
CASSLEAGGYGANVLTF
>TRBV5-1|13
CASSFAVNYGYTF
>TRBV4-1|14
CASSQGQGRTEAFF
>TRBV12-3/TRBV12-4|13
CVSSSRTFQPQHF
>TRBV7-9|13
CASSYQGDTEAFF
>TRBV19|13
CASSPYAPYGYTF
>TRBV7-9|13
CASSRDRVGEAFF
>TRBV7-2|14
CASSPRAVSTEAFF
>TRBV4-1|16
CASSQGRSLTNEKLFF
>TRBV27|15
CASSTTGTRNEKLFF
>TRBV12-3/TRBV12-4|14
CASSLFGGRETQYF
>TRBV29-1|12
CSVSKGSYEQYF
>TRBV7-3|16
CASSLTRLAGADTQYF
>TRBV29-1|8
CSVDGGFF
>TRBV6-1|14
CASRLDTSNQPQHF
>TRBV30|14
CAWSVLGRNTEAFF
>TRBV20-1|12
CSASLQNTEAFF
>TRBV12-3/TRBV12-4|12
CASTAGGWEQFF
>TRBV6-5|17
CASSYPRGAGSPHEQYF
>TRBV28|16
CASSLRMTALWETQYF
>TRBV7-9|16
CASSFTGRGPQETQYF
>TRBV28|15
CASSGTSFYTDTQYF
>TRBV20-1|14
CSGRARVWGETQYF
>TRBV20-1|15
CSARDVGEITDTQYF
>TRBV4-3|17
CASSQDLAGGLTDTQYF
>TRBV27|14
CASKALGGTDTQYF
>TRBV3-1|14
CASSQRYNNNEQFF
>TRBV29-1|16
CSVEDLHRENRNTIYF
>TRBV28|18
CASSFSAGRQSSYNEQFF